The entry below describes one T cell receptor (beta chain). The antigen remains undetermined. The record originates from a study of T cell responses to AZD1222 COVID-19 vaccine. Findings and limits, study-wide: Donors were largely white British and mainly female; clonal diversity was possibly underestimated.

The V gene end was trimmed by 1 base and the J gene end by 4 bases; junction bases not matched to a gene: 10. Germline V gene data show CDR1 as MGHRA and CDR2 as YSYEKL. The CDR3 length is 17 residues. The protocol was immunoSEQ multiplex PCR, while the TCRdb copy is restricted to in-frame clones and leaves out a portion. The sample consists of around 160,000 clones, 75% to 85% of them appearing once. Sequencing used peripheral blood, obtained on day 0 of MenACWY control vaccination. The V gene is TRBV4-1, the J gene TRBJ1-2; 9 bases agree with TRBD1. This TCR was sampled from an adult in good health. The CDR3 is CASSQAGTGSSPYGYTF. Here the CDR3 DNA reads TGCGCCAGCAGCCAAGCCGGGACAGGGAGTTCCCCCTATGGCTACACCTTC.